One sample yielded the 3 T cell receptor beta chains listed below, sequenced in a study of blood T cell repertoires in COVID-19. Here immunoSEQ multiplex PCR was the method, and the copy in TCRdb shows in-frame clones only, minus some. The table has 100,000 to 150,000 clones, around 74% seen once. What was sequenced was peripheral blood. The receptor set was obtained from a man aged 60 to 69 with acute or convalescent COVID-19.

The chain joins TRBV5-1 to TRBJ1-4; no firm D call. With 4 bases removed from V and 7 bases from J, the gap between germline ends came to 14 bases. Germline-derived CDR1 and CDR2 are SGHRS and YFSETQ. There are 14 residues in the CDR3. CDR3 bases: TGCGCCAGCAGCGCTCAGAAGGCGGGTGAAAAACTGTTTTTT. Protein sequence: CASSAQKAGEKLFF.

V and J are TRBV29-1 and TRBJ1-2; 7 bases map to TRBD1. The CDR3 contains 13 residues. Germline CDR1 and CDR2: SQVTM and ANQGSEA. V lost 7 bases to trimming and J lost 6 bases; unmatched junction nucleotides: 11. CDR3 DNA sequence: TGCAGCGCCCCTTTGACAGGGACCAATGGCTACACCTTC. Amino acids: CSAPLTGTNGYTF.

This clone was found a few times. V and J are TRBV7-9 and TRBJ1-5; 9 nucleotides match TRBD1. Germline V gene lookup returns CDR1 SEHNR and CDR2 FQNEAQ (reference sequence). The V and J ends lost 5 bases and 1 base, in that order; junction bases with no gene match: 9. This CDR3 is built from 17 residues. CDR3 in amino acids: CASSLPPGTGSNQPQHF. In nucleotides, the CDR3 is TGTGCCAGCAGCCTTCCTCCCGGGACAGGGAGCAATCAGCCCCAGCATTTT.